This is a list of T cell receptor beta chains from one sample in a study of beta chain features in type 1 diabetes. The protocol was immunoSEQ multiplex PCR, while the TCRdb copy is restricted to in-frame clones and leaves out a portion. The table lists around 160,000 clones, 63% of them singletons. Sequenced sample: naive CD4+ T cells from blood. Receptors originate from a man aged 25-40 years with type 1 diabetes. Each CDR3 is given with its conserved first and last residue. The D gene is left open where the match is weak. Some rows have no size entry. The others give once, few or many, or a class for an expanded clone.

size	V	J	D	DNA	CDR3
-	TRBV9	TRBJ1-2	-	TGTGCCAGCAGCGGGCCGGACGAAGTCTATGGCTACACCTTC	CASSGPDEVYGYTF
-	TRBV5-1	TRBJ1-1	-	TGCGCCAGCAGCTTGGCTGGGGGCGAGAACACTGAAGCTTTCTTT	CASSLAGGENTEAFF
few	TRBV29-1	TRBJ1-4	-	TGCAGCGCCCGCGTGGGGTCTAATGAAAAACTGTTTTTT	CSARVGSNEKLFF
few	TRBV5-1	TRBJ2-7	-	TGCGCCAGCAGCTCCCACTTGGCCTCCTACGAGCAGTACTTC	CASSSHLASYEQYF
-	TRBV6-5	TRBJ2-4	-	TGTGCCAGCAGTCCCCCCGGGACATCCTTAAACATTCAGTACTTC	CASSPPGTSLNIQYF
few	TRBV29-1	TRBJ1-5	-	TGCAGCGTTGAAGAGCCGGGTCAGCCCCAGCATTTT	CSVEEPGQPQHF
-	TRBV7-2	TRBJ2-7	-	TGTGCCAGCAGCTCGCGTGACTCCGGGCAGTACTTC	CASSSRDSGQYF
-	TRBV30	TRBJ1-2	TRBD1	TGTGCCTGCCCGACAGGGTTCTATGGCTACACCTTC	CACPTGFYGYTF
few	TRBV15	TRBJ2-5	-	TGTGCCACCAGCACCGCGGTAGTGGAGACCCAGTACTTC	CATSTAVVETQYF
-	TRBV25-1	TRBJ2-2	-	TGTGCCAGCAGTGAGGCGGGCGTGATGAACACCGGGGAGCTGTTTTTT	CASSEAGVMNTGELFF
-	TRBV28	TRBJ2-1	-	TGTGCCAGCAGTCTCGGGACCGCTTTGGGTGAGCAGTTCTTC	CASSLGTALGEQFF
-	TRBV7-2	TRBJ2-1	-	TGTGCCAGCAGCTCAGGGCCGGTTGCTGGAGAGCAGTTCTTC	CASSSGPVAGEQFF
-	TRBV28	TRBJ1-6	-	TGTGCCAGCACCATCACCGGGTCACCCCTCCACTTT	CASTITGSPLHF
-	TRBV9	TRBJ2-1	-	TGTGCCAGCAGCGTCTCTACGGGCTCCTACAATGAGCAGTTCTTC	CASSVSTGSYNEQFF
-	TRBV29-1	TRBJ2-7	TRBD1	TGCAGCGTCGACCGCCCGACAGGGGGTAATAACTACGAGCAGTACTTC	CSVDRPTGGNNYEQYF
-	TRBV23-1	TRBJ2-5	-	TGCGCCAGCAGTCAACGTGTCCGCGACCTGCAAGAGACCCAGTACTTC	CASSQRVRDLQETQYF
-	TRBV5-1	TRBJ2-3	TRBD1	TGCGCCAGCAGCGGGACAGGGAGTGCCACAGATACGCAGTATTTT	CASSGTGSATDTQYF
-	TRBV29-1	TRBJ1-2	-	TGCAGCGTTGGTTTGGGTTCTTCTGATGGCTACACCTTC	CSVGLGSSDGYTF
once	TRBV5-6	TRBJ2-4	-	TGTGCCAGCAGCATCAAAAACATTCAGTACTTC	CASSIKNIQYF
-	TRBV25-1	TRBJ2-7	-	TGTGCCAGCAGTGAGTCGGACGGGGAACACGAGCAGTACTTC	CASSESDGEHEQYF
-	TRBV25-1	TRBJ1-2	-	TGTGCCAGCAGCTCCACGTATGGCTACACCTTC	CASSSTYGYTF
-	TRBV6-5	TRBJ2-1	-	TGTGCCAGCAGCAGGGACAATGAGCAGTTCTTC	CASSRDNEQFF
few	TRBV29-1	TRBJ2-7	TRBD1	TGCAGCGTGACAGGGGTCGGCGAGCAGTACTTC	CSVTGVGEQYF
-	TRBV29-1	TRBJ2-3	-	TGCAGCGTTGGGCGGCGGGATACGCAGTATTTT	CSVGRRDTQYF
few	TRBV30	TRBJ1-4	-	TGTGCCTGGAGTTGGGGAACTCGGGAAAAACTGTTTTTT	CAWSWGTREKLFF